This T cell receptor beta chain was observed in a study of PD-1 blockade in classical Hodgkin lymphoma. Germline CDR1 reads SGHAT; CDR2 reads FQNNGV. The V gene lost 3 bases and the J gene lost 5 bases, with 5 bases spanning the gap. There are 11 residues in the CDR3. Time point reported: cycle 4 day 1 (C4D1), after 5 to 7 weeks of nivolumab. Each of the patients experienced relapse following autologous stem cell transplantation, and their brentuximab vedotin exposure differed. Complete response, partial response or progressive disease made up the best responses. Generated by immunoSEQ multiplex PCR, the TCRdb table keeps only in-frame clones and is missing some. Among 75,000 to 100,000 clones listed, more than 85% were seen once.

Sequencing was performed on peripheral blood mononuclear cells (PBMCs), taken before the fourth cycle of nivolumab. This rearrangement joins TRBV11-2 to TRBJ2-7, with unresolved D. The TCR originated in a human donor with classical Hodgkin lymphoma. The DNA of the CDR3 is TGTGCCAGCAGCTTTGGCCACGAGCAGTACTTC. Translated, it gives CASSFGHEQYF. Based on the CDR3 plus reference TRBV11-2 and TRBJ2-7, the full variable domain is EAGVAQSPRYKIIEKRQSVAFWCNPISGHATLYWYQQILGQGPKLLIQFQNNGVVDDSQLPKDRFSAERLKGVDSTLKIQPAKLEDSAVYLCASSFGHEQYFGPGTRLTVT.